This T cell receptor (beta chain) was sequenced during a study of cytomegalovirus exposure and HLA in healthy donors. Study-level results: Listed as cytomegalovirus-associated were over 150 TCR beta chains.

To note about this clone: The antigen is unknown.

Sequencing was performed with immunoSEQ multiplex PCR; in TCRdb, only in-frame clones are kept and a portion is missing. In the table there are approximately 160,000 clones, approximately 96% of which are singletons. V shed 9 bases and J 3 bases; nucleotides not matched to a gene: 2. From germline, CDR1 is LNHDA and CDR2 SQIVND (reference sequence). The CDR3 has 13 amino acids. The chain joins TRBV19 to TRBJ2-2, with 9 bases matching TRBD1. This TCR was recovered from a woman younger than 30 in good health and CMV-seronegative. The sample comprised PBMCs. CDR3 protein: CASRTGDTGELFF. DNA of the CDR3: TGTGCCAGCAGGACAGGGGACACCGGGGAGCTGTTTTTT.